This TCR beta chain was sequenced in a study of T cell responses to AZD1222 COVID-19 vaccine. Note on this clone: Its antigen is unknown.

CDR3 length: 14 amino acids. With 4 bases clipped from V and 5 bases from J, the junction kept 7 bases outside the gene matches. Germline lookup yields CDR1 SGHDN and CDR2 FVKESK. General study points: Spike-wide coverage was observed for vaccine-associated CD4 TCRs, with dominant responses at 160-218 and 743-854.

Clones were read by immunoSEQ multiplex PCR, and TCRdb kept only the in-frame ones, dropping some. The sample includes 90,000 to 120,000 clones, around 91% of them seen just once. The TCR was taken from an adult in good health. This rearrangement joins TRBV14 to TRBJ2-7; 8 nucleotides agree with TRBD1. The sample consisted of peripheral blood, taken on day 0 of AZD1222 vaccination. The CDR3 region has the DNA TGTGCCAGCAGCCCTGACAGGGGCCACCACGAGCAGTACTTC. Its protein is CASSPDRGHHEQYF.